These 32 T cell receptor beta chains were sequenced from one sample in a study of CD8 T cells in Susac syndrome. Random hexamers primed reverse transcription of about 0.45 to 1 ug RNA. Each CDR3 protein gets one entry after TCRdb re-called the immunoSEQ multiplex PCR reads with MiXCR. The sample records 110,000 or so distinct CDR3 sequences, 94% being singletons. The sequencing input was CD4+ T cells from PBMCs. These receptors all come from a human donor in good health.

The chain has TRBV4-1 and TRBJ2-2; D is ambiguous. The germline V and J ends were trimmed by 0 bases and 3 bases, with 8 bases remaining between them. This CDR3 is built from 15 residues. Germline CDR1 and CDR2: MGHRA and YSYEKL. The CDR3: CASSQDGKDTGELFF. The CDR3 coding sequence is TGCGCCAGCAGCCAAGATGGGAAAGACACCGGGGAGCTGTTTTTT.

The V call is TRBV6-1, the J call TRBJ2-2; possible D gene TRBD1, 5 bases. CDR1 MNHNS and CDR2 SASEGT come from the germline V gene. This CDR3 comprises 13 residues. V dropped 5 bases and J dropped 4 bases, with 8 bases sitting between them. The CDR3 DNA follows: TGTGCCAGCAGTATGACAGTCACCGGGGAGCTGTTTTTT. Amino acids: CASSMTVTGELFF.

The V and J genes are TRBV19 and TRBJ2-6; no definite D call. This CDR3 is 15 amino acids long. Germline CDR1 is LNHDA and CDR2 is SQIVND (reference sequence). Deletions cut 5 bases from V and 0 bases from J, with 8 bases between. The CDR3 spells CASSPSTSGANVLTF. In nucleotides, the CDR3 is TGTGCCAGTAGTCCCTCTACCTCTGGGGCCAACGTCCTGACTTTC.

The chain combines TRBV12-3 or TRBV12-4 with TRBJ2-1; TRBD1 matches at 7 bases. J gave up 7 bases and V 5 bases, and 8 bases lay outside the gene matches. This CDR3 is built from 14 residues. CDR3 bases: TGTGCCAGCAGTGACCTACAGGGGTGGAATGAGCAGTTCTTC. Translated, it gives CASSDLQGWNEQFF.

The rearrangement links TRBV7-2 to TRBJ2-1; 7 nucleotides align to TRBD2. The junction had 12 bases not matched to a gene; V was cut back by 0 bases and J by 7 bases. The CDR3 consists of 17 residues. The germline gives CDR1 SGHTA, CDR2 FQGNSA. The CDR3 DNA sequence: TGTGCCAGCAGCTTAGCTGGGTCGGCTAGCGGAACGAATGAGCAGTTCTTC. Translated, it gives CASSLAGSASGTNEQFF. The variable domain in full, with the rest retrieved from reference TRBV7-2 and TRBJ2-1, is GAGVSQSPSNKVTEKGKDVELRCDPISGHTALYWYRQSLGQGLEFLIYFQGNSAPDKSGLPSDRFSAERTGGSVSTLTIQRTQQEDSAVYLCASSLAGSASGTNEQFFGPGTRLTVL.

The chain recombines TRBV5-1 with TRBJ2-1; D is undetermined. V lost 3 bases and J lost 8, with 18 bases in between. The CDR3 loop spans 15 amino acids. Per the germline V gene, CDR1 is SGHRS and CDR2 is YFSETQ. CDR3 in DNA: TGCGCCAGCAGCTCCACAACCGAAGTTGGGGATGAGCAGTTCTTC. Protein: CASSSTTEVGDEQFF.

CDR3 amino acids: CASSSSPGGTQYF. The CDR3 coding sequence is TGTGCCAGCAGCTCCTCTCCCGGAGGGACCCAGTACTTC. The V call is TRBV7-9, the J call TRBJ2-5; perhaps TRBD2 as D (5 bases). This CDR3 spans 13 amino acids. Between the trimmed V and J ends, which lost 4 bases and 7 bases, there was a span of 13 bases. Germline loops: CDR1 SEHNR, CDR2 FQNEAQ (reference sequence).

V gene TRBV30 combines with J gene TRBJ2-1; no clear D gene. Germline CDR1 GTSNPN, CDR2 SVGIG (reference sequence). The length of the CDR3 is 13 residues. Trimming cost V 2 bases and J 10 bases, with 15 bases left between them. The CDR3 loop reads CAWSFTPGGEQFF. CDR3 DNA: TGTGCCTGGAGTTTCACCCCGGGCGGCGAGCAGTTCTTC.

This chain joins TRBV9 and TRBJ2-6; weak D call: TRBD1 (5 bases). CDR3 length equals 15 residues. V was shortened by 0 bases and J by 4 bases, with 8 bases between the two germline ends. Germline loops: CDR1 SGDLS, CDR2 YYNGEE. CDR3 amino acids: CASSVVGAGANVLTF. The CDR3 DNA sequence: TGTGCCAGCAGCGTAGTAGGGGCAGGGGCCAACGTCCTGACTTTC.

The chain combines TRBV5-1 with TRBJ1-2; D perhaps matches TRBD1 (5 bases). The germline V gene encodes CDR1 SGHRS and CDR2 YFSETQ. V gave up 4 bases and J gave up 2 bases, with 12 bases separating them. The CDR3 spans 14 residues. DNA for the CDR3: TGCGCCAGCAGCCCGCGGACAAAGAACTATGGCTACACCTTC. It encodes CASSPRTKNYGYTF. The entire variable domain, with the rest obtained from reference TRBV5-1 and TRBJ1-2, is as follows: KAGVTQTPRYLIKTRGQQVTLSCSPISGHRSVSWYQQTPGQGLQFLFEYFSETQRNKGNFPGRFSGRQFSNSRSEMNVSTLELGDSALYLCASSPRTKNYGYTFGSGTRLTVV.

This chain links TRBV5-1 with TRBJ1-1, with D unclear. The CDR3 length is 15 residues. The V end lost 3 bases, the J end lost 1 base, and 13 bases lay between the germline ends. The germline gives CDR1 SGHRS, CDR2 YFSETQ. The CDR3 region is CASSSGGGENTEAFF. CDR3 bases: TGCGCCAGCAGCTCGGGAGGTGGGGAGAACACTGAAGCTTTCTTT.

The rearrangement joins TRBV19 to TRBJ2-1, with 11 bases aligning to TRBD2. The CDR3 is 16 amino acids. Per germline, CDR1 LNHDA and CDR2 SQIVND (reference sequence). Unmatched junction bases numbered 7, after V lost 6 bases and J lost 3 bases. The chain's CDR3 is CASRAAGLAVYNEQFF. CDR3 coding DNA: TGTGCCAGTAGGGCGGCGGGACTAGCGGTCTACAATGAGCAGTTCTTC.

The gene calls are TRBV9 and TRBJ2-1; 7 positions agree with TRBD2. The CDR3 is made up of 17 amino acids. J was trimmed by 9 bases and V by 3 bases; bases with no gene match: 18. The germline gives CDR1 SGDLS, CDR2 YYNGEE. The chain's CDR3 is CASSAFRLADKASEQFF. CDR3 DNA sequence: TGTGCCAGCAGCGCCTTTCGACTAGCCGACAAGGCCAGTGAGCAGTTCTTC.

This rearrangement joins TRBV3-1 to TRBJ2-5, with 9 nucleotides matching TRBD1. Germline lookup yields CDR1 LGHDT and CDR2 YNNKEL (reference sequence). The length of the CDR3 is 16 residues. The V and J ends lost 2 bases and 4 bases, in that order; junction bases with no gene match: 8. CDR3 protein: CASSQTGQGRGETQYF. In nucleotides, the CDR3 is TGTGCCAGCAGCCAAACGGGACAGGGAAGGGGAGAGACCCAGTACTTC.

The genes are TRBV18 and TRBJ1-4; no definite D call. The CDR3 contains 14 residues. The ends were cut back, 2 bases at V and 0 bases at J, with 4 bases in the middle. Germline assignment: CDR1 KGHSH and CDR2 LQKENI. The CDR3 DNA follows: TGTGCCAGCTCACCAAGATCAACTAATGAAAAACTGTTTTTT. Its protein is CASSPRSTNEKLFF.

For the CDR3, the DNA is TGCGCCAGCAGCGCCCCTTCTAGCGGGACGTTCACCGGGGAGCTGTTTTTT. Protein sequence: CASSAPSSGTFTGELFF. The rearrangement links TRBV5-1 to TRBJ2-2; 9 bases are a match to TRBD2. CDR1 is SGHRS and CDR2 is YFSETQ in the germline V gene. The CDR3 covers 17 residues. Losses at the gene ends were 4 bases for V and 4 bases for J; bases not matched to a gene: 11. The full variable domain, completed using reference TRBV5-1 and TRBJ2-2, is KAGVTQTPRYLIKTRGQQVTLSCSPISGHRSVSWYQQTPGQGLQFLFEYFSETQRNKGNFPGRFSGRQFSNSRSEMNVSTLELGDSALYLCASSAPSSGTFTGELFFGEGSRLTVL.

The V gene is TRBV27, the J gene TRBJ1-1; 8 bases are a match to TRBD1. The V gene end was trimmed by 6 bases and the J gene end by 10 bases; junction bases not matched to a gene: 7. This CDR3 is 12 amino acids long. From germline, CDR1 is MNHEY and CDR2 SMNVEV (reference sequence). Written as DNA, the CDR3 is TGTGCCAGCAGCGGACAGGGAGGTGTAGCTTTCTTT. Its protein product is CASSGQGGVAFF.

This clonotype was found once. The V gene is TRBV19, the J gene TRBJ1-5; 7 bases fit TRBD1. This CDR3 comprises 15 residues. J gave up 6 bases and V 6 bases, and 11 bases lay outside the gene matches. CDR1 is LNHDA, CDR2 SQIVND, per germline (reference sequence). The CDR3 spells CASREFDRGLQPQHF. Here the CDR3 DNA reads TGTGCCAGTAGGGAGTTCGATAGGGGGCTTCAGCCCCAGCATTTT.

Remarks on this clonotype: Relative to the germline gene, one junction end is altered; a read error may explain this. The chain is built from TRBV7-7 and TRBJ2-1, with D perhaps matching TRBD2 (6 bases). The CDR3 spans 13 residues. Germline CDR1 reads SSHAT; CDR2 reads FNYEAQ (reference sequence). The CDR3 loop reads CASSLGSGGEQFF. CDR3 nucleotides: TGTGCTAGCAGCTTAGGGAGTGGAGGGGAGCAGTTCTTC.

The rearrangement uses TRBV19 and TRBJ2-1; TRBD1 agrees at 7 bases. Germline V gene data show CDR1 as LNHDA and CDR2 as SQIVND (reference sequence). The CDR3 consists of 15 residues. After removal of 0 bases from V and 6 bases from J, the junction contained 5 bases not matched to a gene. The CDR3 here is CASSIDRGIVNEQFF. CDR3 nucleotide sequence: TGTGCCAGTAGTATAGACAGGGGGATCGTCAATGAGCAGTTCTTC.

The chain couples TRBV15 to TRBJ1-2; D possibly corresponds to TRBD1 (5 bases). CDR3 length equals 12 residues. The germline V and J ends were trimmed by 5 bases and 8 bases, with 12 bases remaining between them. Germline CDR1 LNHNV, CDR2 YYDKDF (reference sequence). This chain's CDR3 is CATSGRDEGYTF. The CDR3 region has the DNA TGTGCCACCAGCGGAAGGGACGAAGGCTACACCTTC.

This chain connects TRBV29-1 to TRBJ2-1; 8 bases fit TRBD2. The CDR3 has 12 amino acids. Germline trimming cut 6 bases from V and 7 bases from J; bases unmatched to any gene: 5. Germline V gene data show CDR1 as SQVTM and CDR2 as ANQGSEA. CDR3 in amino acids: CSVIVAGNEQFF. CDR3 in DNA: TGCAGCGTGATTGTAGCGGGGAATGAGCAGTTCTTC.

CDR3 sequence: CASSPRLDSYEQYF. For the CDR3, the DNA is TGTGCCAGCAGCCCTAGGCTTGACTCCTACGAGCAGTACTTC. The rearrangement uses TRBV7-8 and TRBJ2-7, with D unclear. The CDR3 loop spans 14 amino acids. CDR1 is SGHVS and CDR2 is FQNEAQ in the germline V gene. V lost 5 bases, J lost 0 bases, and 11 bases lay in between.

This rearrangement joins TRBV3-1 to TRBJ2-1; D is undetermined. V was shortened by 0 bases and J by 9 bases, with 9 bases between the two germline ends. The CDR3 consists of 13 residues. CDR1 is LGHDT and CDR2 is YNNKEL in the germline V gene (reference sequence). The CDR3 protein is CASSQDRRGEQFF. The CDR3 DNA reads TGTGCCAGCAGCCAAGATCGACGTGGTGAGCAGTTCTTC.

V is TRBV20-1 and J is TRBJ2-7, with a weak D call TRBD2 (5 bases). V lost 3 bases and J lost 6, with 18 bases in between. Per the germline V gene, CDR1 is DFQATT and CDR2 is SNEGSKA (reference sequence). The CDR3 runs to 14 residues. The CDR3 DNA sequence: TGCAGTGCTAGGCGGAGGCCCAGTGTTGGCGAGCAGTACTTC. Residues: CSARRRPSVGEQYF.

The genes are TRBV5-1 and TRBJ2-2, with 10 positions matching TRBD2. Germline V gene lookup returns CDR1 SGHRS and CDR2 YFSETQ. The CDR3 contains 17 residues. Germline trimming cut 1 base from V and 4 bases from J; bases unmatched to any gene: 7. In DNA form, the CDR3 reads TGCGCCAGCAGCTTGCGTACTAGCGGGACTTTCACCGGGGAGCTGTTTTTT. Translated: CASSLRTSGTFTGELFF.

The J gene is TRBJ1-1, the V gene TRBV7-9; D unclear. This CDR3 has 17 amino acids. V was clipped by 1 base and J by 0 bases, with 15 bases between them. Germline V gene data show CDR1 as SEHNR and CDR2 as FQNEAQ (reference sequence). CDR3 amino acids: CASSLVRGTSMNTEAFF. The DNA for the CDR3 is TGTGCCAGCAGCTTAGTGCGGGGAACAAGCATGAACACTGAAGCTTTCTTT.

The V gene is TRBV24-1, the J gene TRBJ2-7, with no clear D. The V end lost 3 bases, the J end lost 5 bases, and 10 bases lay between the germline ends. The length of the CDR3 is 13 residues. Per germline, CDR1 KGHDR and CDR2 SFDVKD. The CDR3 sequence: CATSDPKRDEQYF. In nucleotides, the CDR3 is TGTGCCACCAGTGATCCCAAAAGAGACGAGCAGTACTTC.

The J gene is TRBJ2-5, the V gene TRBV5-8, with D perhaps matching TRBD1 (5 bases). The germline V and J ends were trimmed by 2 bases and 1 base, with 6 bases remaining between them. Germline assignment: CDR1 SGHTS and CDR2 YDEGEE. The CDR3 spans 13 residues. The CDR3: CASSLQVQETQYF. DNA of the CDR3: TGTGCCAGCAGCTTACAGGTCCAAGAGACCCAGTACTTC.

The genes are TRBV23-1 and TRBJ1-6; 7 nucleotides agree with TRBD1. TRBV23-1 is an ORF, with its function uncertain. Trimming cost V 0 bases and J 3 bases; bases outside gene matches: 8. This CDR3 is built from 18 residues. CDR3 DNA: TGCGCCAGCAGTCAATCCTCTCAGGGGGAAGTCTATAATTCACCCCTCCACTTT. Translated, it gives CASSQSSQGEVYNSPLHF.

The CDR3 sequence: CASSSGSSGYNEQFF. In DNA form, the CDR3 reads TGTGCCAGCAGTTCAGGATCTAGCGGTTACAATGAGCAGTTCTTC. The chain links TRBV12-3 or TRBV12-4 to TRBJ2-1, with 7 bases aligning to TRBD2. The CDR3 length is 15 residues. V shed 4 bases, J shed 4 bases, and the junction held 7 bases outside the gene matches.

The V and J genes are TRBV9 and TRBJ2-1; D gene uncertain. Germline CDR1 reads SGDLS; CDR2 reads YYNGEE. Trimming stripped 0 bases from V and 2 bases from J, with 9 bases between. CDR3 length: 15 residues. The CDR3 nucleotides read TGTGCCAGCAGCGTAGGAGACTCTCCCTACAATGAGCAGTTCTTC. Its protein product is CASSVGDSPYNEQFF.